What follows is one T cell receptor (beta chain) and its context. This clonotype was counted ten times or more. There is no known antigen for this receptor. No qualities accompany the bases; no much larger clone lies one base away. This specimen comes from a study of CD8 T cells in ankylosing spondylitis (dated 2017 in TCRdb). About the study as a whole: T cell receptor beta repertoires were profiled in healthy donors and ankylosing spondylitis patients so that disease-linked TCR variants could be found. The full study cohort comprised about 24 ankylosing spondylitis patients and about 110 healthy donors. Peripheral blood was sampled, and synovial fluid was additionally collected from ankylosing spondylitis patients. Broad study findings and their caveats: Significant enrichment of the disease-linked clones was reported in matched synovial fluid samples from ankylosing spondylitis patients. A TCR beta motif of about 8 highly homologous amino acid variants appeared characteristic of blood from ankylosing spondylitis patients. In peripheral blood, the disease-linked clones were found at relatively low frequencies and had a CD8+ phenotype. Some motif variants were previously reported in synovial fluid and blood of reactive arthritis patients, suggesting common disease-initiation mechanisms.

The instrument given in TCRdb is Illumina HiSeq 2500. TCR beta libraries were prepared by quantitative 5'-RACE with molecular barcodes. Per the original workflow: A new computational method, built on a probabilistic model of VDJ rearrangement, was used to identify disease-linked TCR variants. TCRdb itself trimmed the public reads at Q25 with fastp, ran MiXCR and retained productive beta chains. CDR3 protein duplicates are merged, each entry listing the most common genes and DNA. The V and J calls come from TCRdb's annotation, not from the publication. The sample table lists some 130,000 distinct CDR3 sequences, approximately 7.3% of them with a count of one. 12% of the sample is in the top ten clones. The germline V gene supplies CDR1 SGHRS and CDR2 YFSETQ. Compared with germline, V lacks 4 bases and J lacks 6 bases; bases without a gene match: 9. Measured from the cysteine to the phenylalanine, the CDR3 is 15 residues long. CDR3 DNA is the only sequence kept; it has 45 bases, read in frame from the first base.

This clonotype was sampled from a female donor with ankylosing spondylitis or in good health (not recorded which). The V and J segments used are TRBV5-1 and TRBJ2-2; a stretch of 7 junction bases matches TRBD1. Sequencing input: blood, either unsorted or a sorted T cell fraction (not recorded which). The bases read TGCGCCAGCAGCCCGGGACAGCAGTCGGCCGGGGAGCTGTTTTTT. It specifies CASSPGQQSAGELFF. With all but the CDR3 taken from the reference TRBV5-1 and TRBJ2-2 genes, the full variable domain is: KAGVTQTPRYLIKTRGQQVTLSCSPISGHRSVSWYQQTPGQGLQFLFEYFSETQRNKGNFPGRFSGRQFSNSRSEMNVSTLELGDSALYLCASSPGQQSAGELFFGEGSRLTVL.